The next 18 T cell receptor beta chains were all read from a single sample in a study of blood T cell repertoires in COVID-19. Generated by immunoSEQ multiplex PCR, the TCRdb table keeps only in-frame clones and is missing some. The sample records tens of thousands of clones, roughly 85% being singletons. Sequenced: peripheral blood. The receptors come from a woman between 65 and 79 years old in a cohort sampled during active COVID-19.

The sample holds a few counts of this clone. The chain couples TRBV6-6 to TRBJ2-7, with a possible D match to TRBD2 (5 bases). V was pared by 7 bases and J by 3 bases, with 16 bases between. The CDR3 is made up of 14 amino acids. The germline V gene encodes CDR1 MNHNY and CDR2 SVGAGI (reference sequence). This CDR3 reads CASTTPSNDYEQYF. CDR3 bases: TGTGCCAGCACTACGCCTAGCAACGACTACGAGCAGTACTTC.

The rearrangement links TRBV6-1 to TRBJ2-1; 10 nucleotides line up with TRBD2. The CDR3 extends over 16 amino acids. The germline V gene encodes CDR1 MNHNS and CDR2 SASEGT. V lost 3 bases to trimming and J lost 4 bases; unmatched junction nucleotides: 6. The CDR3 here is CASSESSGRPYNEQFF. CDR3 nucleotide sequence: TGTGCCAGCAGTGAGAGTAGCGGGAGGCCTTACAATGAGCAGTTCTTC.

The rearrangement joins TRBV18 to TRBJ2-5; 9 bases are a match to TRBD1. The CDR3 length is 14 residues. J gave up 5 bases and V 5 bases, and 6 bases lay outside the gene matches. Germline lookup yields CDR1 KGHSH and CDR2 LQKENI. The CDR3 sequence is CASSARDRDETQYF. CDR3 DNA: TGTGCCAGCTCAGCCCGGGACAGGGATGAGACCCAGTACTTC.

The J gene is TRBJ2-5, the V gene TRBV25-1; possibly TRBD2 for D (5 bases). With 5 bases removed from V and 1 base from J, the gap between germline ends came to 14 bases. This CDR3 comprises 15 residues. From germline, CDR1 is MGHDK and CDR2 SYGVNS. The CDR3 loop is CASSIRGSTQETQYF. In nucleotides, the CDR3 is TGTGCCAGCAGTATCCGGGGATCCACCCAAGAGACCCAGTACTTC.

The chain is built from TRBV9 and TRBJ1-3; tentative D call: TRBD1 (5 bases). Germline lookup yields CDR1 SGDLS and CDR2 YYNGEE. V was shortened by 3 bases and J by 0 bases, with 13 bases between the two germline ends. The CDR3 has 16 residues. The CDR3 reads CASSGLGQGSGNTIYF. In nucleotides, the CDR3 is TGTGCCAGCAGCGGGCTGGGGCAGGGCTCTGGAAACACCATATATTTT.

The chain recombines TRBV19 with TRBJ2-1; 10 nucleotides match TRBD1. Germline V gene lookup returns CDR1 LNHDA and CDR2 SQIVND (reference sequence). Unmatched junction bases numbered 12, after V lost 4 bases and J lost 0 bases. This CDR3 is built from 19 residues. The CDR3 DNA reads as TGTGCCAGTAGTACTCGGACAGGGGGACCCCCTAGCTCCTACAATGAGCAGTTCTTC. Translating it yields CASSTRTGGPPSSYNEQFF.

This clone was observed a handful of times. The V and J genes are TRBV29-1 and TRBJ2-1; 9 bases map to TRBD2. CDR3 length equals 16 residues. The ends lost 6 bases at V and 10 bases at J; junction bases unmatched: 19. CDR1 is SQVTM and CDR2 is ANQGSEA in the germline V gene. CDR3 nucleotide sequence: TGCAGCGTGGGACCGCGGAGACTAGCGGCCGGGGCGGAGCAGTTCTTC. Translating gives CSVGPRRLAAGAEQFF.

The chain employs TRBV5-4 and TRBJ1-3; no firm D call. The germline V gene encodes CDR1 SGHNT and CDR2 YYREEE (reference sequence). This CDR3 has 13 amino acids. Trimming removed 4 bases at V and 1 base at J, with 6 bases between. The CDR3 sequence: CASSRTSGNTIYF. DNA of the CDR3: TGTGCCAGCAGCCGGACTTCTGGAAACACCATATATTTT.

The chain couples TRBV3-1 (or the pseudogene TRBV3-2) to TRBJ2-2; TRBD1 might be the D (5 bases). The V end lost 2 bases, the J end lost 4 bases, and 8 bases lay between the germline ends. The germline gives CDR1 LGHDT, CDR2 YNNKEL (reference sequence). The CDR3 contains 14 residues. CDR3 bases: TGTGCCAGCAGCCAAACCCAGGGCACCGGGGAGCTGTTTTTT. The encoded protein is CASSQTQGTGELFF.

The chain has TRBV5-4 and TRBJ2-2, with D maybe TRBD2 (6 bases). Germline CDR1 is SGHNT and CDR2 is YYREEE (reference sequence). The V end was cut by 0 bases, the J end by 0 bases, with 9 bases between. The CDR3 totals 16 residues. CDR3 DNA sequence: TGTGCCAGCAGCTTGGTCGGCGGGACGAACACCGGGGAGCTGTTTTTT. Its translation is CASSLVGGTNTGELFF.

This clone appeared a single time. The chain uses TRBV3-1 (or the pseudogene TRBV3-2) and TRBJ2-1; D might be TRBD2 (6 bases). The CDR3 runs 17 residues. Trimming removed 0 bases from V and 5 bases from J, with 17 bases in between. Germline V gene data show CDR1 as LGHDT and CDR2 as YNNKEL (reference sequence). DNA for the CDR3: TGTGCCAGCAGCCAAGAAGGATTAGCGGTTACCAACAATGAGCAGTTCTTC. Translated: CASSQEGLAVTNNEQFF.

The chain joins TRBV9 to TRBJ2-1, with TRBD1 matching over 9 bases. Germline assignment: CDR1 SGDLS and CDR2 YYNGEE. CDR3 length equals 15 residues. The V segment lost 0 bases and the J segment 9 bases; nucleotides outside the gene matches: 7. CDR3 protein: CASSVGTTGGGEQFF. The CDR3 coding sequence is TGTGCCAGCAGCGTAGGAACTACAGGGGGCGGTGAGCAGTTCTTC.

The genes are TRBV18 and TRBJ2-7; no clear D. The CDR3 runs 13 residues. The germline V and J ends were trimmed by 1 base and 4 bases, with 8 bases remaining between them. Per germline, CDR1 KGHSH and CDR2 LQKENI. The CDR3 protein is CASSPRIGYEQYF. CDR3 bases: TGTGCCAGCTCACCACGGATCGGGTACGAGCAGTACTTC.

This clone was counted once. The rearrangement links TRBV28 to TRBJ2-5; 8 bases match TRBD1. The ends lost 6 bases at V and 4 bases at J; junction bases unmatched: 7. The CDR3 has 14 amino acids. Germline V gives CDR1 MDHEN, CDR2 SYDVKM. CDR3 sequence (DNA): TGTGCCAGCAGAGAAACAGGGGGGCGAGAGACCCAGTACTTC. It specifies CASRETGGRETQYF.

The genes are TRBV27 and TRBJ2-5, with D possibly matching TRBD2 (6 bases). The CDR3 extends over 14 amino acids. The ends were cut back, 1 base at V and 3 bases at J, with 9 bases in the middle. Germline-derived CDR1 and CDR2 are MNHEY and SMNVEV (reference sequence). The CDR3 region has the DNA TGTGCCAGCAGTTTATGGCGGGACGAAGAGACCCAGTACTTC. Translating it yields CASSLWRDEETQYF.

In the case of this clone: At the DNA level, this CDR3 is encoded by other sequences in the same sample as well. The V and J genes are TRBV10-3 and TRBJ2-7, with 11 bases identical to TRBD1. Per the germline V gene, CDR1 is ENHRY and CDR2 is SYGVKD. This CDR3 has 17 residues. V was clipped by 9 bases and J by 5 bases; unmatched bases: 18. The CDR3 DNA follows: TGTGCCATAAGGGGGACCGGGACAGGGGGATCGGGCGACGAGCAGTACTTC. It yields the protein CAIRGTGTGGSGDEQYF.

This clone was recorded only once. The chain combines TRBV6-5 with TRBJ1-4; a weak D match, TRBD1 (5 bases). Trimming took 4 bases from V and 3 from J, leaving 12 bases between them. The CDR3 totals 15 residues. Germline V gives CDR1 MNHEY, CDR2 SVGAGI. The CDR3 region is CASSSDSYSNEKLFF. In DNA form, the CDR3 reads TGTGCCAGCAGTTCCGACAGCTACTCTAATGAAAAACTGTTTTTT.

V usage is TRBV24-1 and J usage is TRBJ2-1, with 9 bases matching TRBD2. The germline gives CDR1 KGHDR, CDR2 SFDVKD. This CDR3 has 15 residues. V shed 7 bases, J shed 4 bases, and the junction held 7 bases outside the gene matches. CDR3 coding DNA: TGTGCCACCAGGGCGGCTAGCGGGGAGTACAATGAGCAGTTCTTC. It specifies CATRAASGEYNEQFF.